The rows below give T cell receptor beta chains drawn from one sample of a study of cytomegalovirus exposure and HLA in healthy donors. Data came from immunoSEQ multiplex PCR; TCRdb stores just in-frame clones and leaves some out. The data contain roughly 67,000 clones, roughly 80% of them singletons. The sequencing sample was made of PBMCs. The receptors were gathered from a man aged 60-69 years in good health and CMV-seropositive. CDR3s include the opening cysteine and the closing phenylalanine or tryptophan. Fields, in order: J gene, D gene, V gene, clone size, CDR3 protein, CDR3 DNA. A D gene is named only where the DNA matches it firmly. A row's size may be missing; if present it is once, few, many or a size class.

TRBJ1-2	-	TRBV11-3	-	CASSLDTNYGYTF	TGTGCCAGCAGCTTAGACACTAACTATGGCTACACCTTC
TRBJ1-2	TRBD1	TRBV6-4	-	CASSDSSTGKRYGYTF	TGTGCCAGCAGTGACTCTTCGACAGGGAAACGCTATGGCTACACCTTC
TRBJ2-7	-	TRBV5-1	few	CASSPITRGDYEQYF	TGCGCCAGCAGCCCAATAACCAGGGGGGACTACGAGCAGTACTTC
TRBJ1-5	-	TRBV6-1	-	CASSETGNQPQHF	TGTGCCAGCAGTGAAACAGGCAATCAGCCCCAGCATTTT
TRBJ2-7	-	TRBV27	-	CASRTGAYEQYF	TGTGCCAGCAGGACAGGAGCCTACGAGCAGTACTTC
TRBJ1-2	-	TRBV6-5	-	CASSYGRGFRYGYTF	TGTGCCAGCAGTTACGGCAGGGGTTTTCGGTATGGCTACACCTTC
TRBJ1-5	TRBD1	TRBV28	few	CASSLWRDREEGNQPQHF	TGTGCCAGCAGTTTGTGGAGGGACAGGGAGGAGGGCAATCAGCCCCAGCATTTT
TRBJ2-7	-	TRBV2	-	CASGRSGSSYEQYF	TGTGCCAGCGGGCGGAGCGGATCATCCTACGAGCAGTACTTC
TRBJ2-1	TRBD2	TRBV5-4	-	CASTPNSGTSGNNEQFF	TGTGCCAGCACCCCAAATTCGGGGACTAGCGGGAACAATGAGCAGTTCTTC
TRBJ1-2	-	TRBV6-5	few	CASSSVGQPYGYTF	TGTGCCAGCAGCTCAGTCGGACAGCCCTATGGCTACACCTTC
TRBJ1-2	-	TRBV5-4	-	CASSWATAGDGYTF	TGTGCCAGCAGCTGGGCGACTGCCGGGGATGGCTACACCTTC
TRBJ2-7	-	TRBV6-6	-	CASRLEGVGSYEQYF	TGTGCCAGCAGACTAGAGGGCGTCGGGTCCTACGAGCAGTACTTC
TRBJ1-2	TRBD1	TRBV19	-	CASSTTGGAFSYGYTF	TGTGCCAGTAGTACAACAGGGGGCGCTTTCAGCTATGGCTACACCTTC
TRBJ2-1	-	TRBV5-1	-	CASSVQGIGEQFF	TGCGCCAGCAGCGTCCAGGGGATCGGTGAGCAGTTCTTC
TRBJ1-3	-	TRBV7-9	large	CASSRDSGPSGNTIYF	TGTGCCAGCAGCCGAGATTCAGGGCCCTCTGGAAACACCATATATTTT
TRBJ1-4	TRBD1	TRBV5-1	-	CASSREQGAGNEKLFF	TGCGCCAGCAGCCGCGAACAGGGGGCGGGGAATGAAAAACTGTTTTTT
TRBJ1-2	TRBD1	TRBV29-1	-	CSVELYRGFGYTF	TGCAGCGTTGAATTGTACAGGGGGTTCGGCTACACCTTC
TRBJ2-1	TRBD2	TRBV9	-	CASSLEPSGGLTYNEQFF	TGTGCCAGCAGCTTAGAGCCTAGCGGGGGCCTAACCTACAATGAGCAGTTCTTC
TRBJ2-7	TRBD1	TRBV6-6	-	CASSLTGSIGEQYF	TGTGCCAGCAGCCTGACAGGGAGCATCGGCGAGCAGTACTTC
TRBJ2-6	TRBD2	TRBV5-1	-	CASSRTRDEANVLTF	TGCGCCAGCAGCAGGACTAGAGACGAGGCCAACGTCCTGACTTTC
TRBJ2-3	-	TRBV5-1	-	CASSPGLSTDTQYF	TGCGCCAGCAGCCCGGGACTCAGCACAGATACGCAGTATTTT
TRBJ2-1	TRBD1	TRBV11-3	-	CASSLRDRIDNEQFF	TGTGCCAGCAGCCTACGGGACAGGATAGACAATGAGCAGTTCTTC
TRBJ1-5	-	TRBV2	few	CASRVDSTRQPQHF	TGTGCCAGCAGAGTGGACAGCACCCGTCAGCCCCAGCATTTT
TRBJ1-1	TRBD1	TRBV5-1	-	CASSRGQGNTEAFF	TGCGCCAGCAGCCGGGGACAGGGTAACACTGAAGCTTTCTTT
TRBJ1-5	-	TRBV19	-	CASSPRTDGNQPQHF	TGTGCCAGTAGTCCGAGAACCGATGGCAATCAGCCCCAGCATTTT
TRBJ2-1	TRBD2	TRBV6-6	-	CASRPGLAGYNEQFF	TGTGCCAGCAGGCCCGGACTAGCGGGCTACAATGAGCAGTTCTTC
TRBJ2-2	TRBD2	TRBV5-6	-	CASSLTSGRFTGELFF	TGTGCCAGCAGCTTGACTAGCGGGAGATTCACCGGGGAGCTGTTTTTT
TRBJ2-7	-	TRBV5-4	-	CASSSTSYEQYF	TGTGCCAGCAGCTCTACCTCCTACGAGCAGTACTTC
TRBJ1-1	-	TRBV6-1	-	CASSESSGYGNTEAFF	TGTGCCAGCAGTGAAAGTTCGGGATACGGGAACACTGAAGCTTTCTTT
TRBJ2-7	-	TRBV6-1	-	CASSESLAYEQYF	TGTGCCAGCAGTGAATCTTTAGCCTACGAGCAGTACTTC
TRBJ2-1	-	TRBV6-1	-	CASSRDFANEQFF	TGTGCCAGCAGCCGGGACTTCGCAAATGAGCAGTTCTTC
TRBJ2-2	-	TRBV7-8	-	CASSLSAGELFF	TGTGCCAGCAGCTTATCTGCCGGGGAGCTGTTTTTT
TRBJ2-3	TRBD2	TRBV5-1	-	CASSPGLVPFTDTQYF	TGCGCCAGCAGCCCGGGACTAGTCCCGTTCACAGATACGCAGTATTTT
TRBJ1-1	-	TRBV7-2	few	CASSEVRGRSTEAFF	TGTGCCAGCAGCGAAGTCAGGGGTCGAAGCACTGAAGCTTTCTTT
TRBJ2-7	-	TRBV11-3	-	CASSRDIADEQYF	TGTGCCAGCAGCCGGGACATAGCTGACGAGCAGTACTTC
TRBJ2-5	-	TRBV7-2	-	CASSFSGAGETQYF	TGTGCCAGCAGCTTTTCGGGAGCTGGGGAGACCCAGTACTTC
TRBJ2-7	-	TRBV11-3	-	CASSLSRSSYEQYF	TGTGCCAGCAGCTTATCGAGGAGCTCCTACGAGCAGTACTTC
TRBJ1-2	TRBD1	TRBV4-1	-	CASSQVISQGANNYGYTF	TGCGCCAGCAGCCAAGTTATAAGCCAGGGGGCTAACAACTATGGCTACACCTTC
TRBJ1-2	TRBD1	TRBV11-1	-	CASSIDRVYGYTF	TGTGCCAGCAGCATTGACAGGGTCTATGGCTACACCTTC
TRBJ1-2	-	TRBV11-2	-	CASSSIHRADRVIRGYTF	TGTGCCAGCAGCTCAATTCACAGGGCTGATCGGGTTATTCGTGGCTACACCTTC
TRBJ1-1	TRBD1	TRBV19	-	CASSITGGGEAFF	TGTGCCAGTAGTATTACAGGGGGTGGTGAAGCTTTCTTT
TRBJ1-3	-	TRBV13	-	CASSLARQDRSGNTIYF	TGTGCCAGCAGCTTAGCTAGACAGGACCGCTCTGGAAACACCATATATTTT
TRBJ2-5	TRBD2	TRBV4-1	-	CASSQARTSGGVGQETQYF	TGCGCCAGCAGCCAAGCGCGGACTAGCGGGGGTGTGGGGCAAGAGACCCAGTACTTC
TRBJ1-1	-	TRBV11-2	-	CASSLVPDTEAFF	TGTGCCAGCAGCTTAGTCCCGGACACTGAAGCTTTCTTT
TRBJ1-5	TRBD1	TRBV7-9	once	CASSSSRQGAQYQPQHF	TGTGCCAGCAGCTCCTCCAGACAGGGGGCGCAATATCAGCCCCAGCATTTT
TRBJ1-4	-	TRBV2	-	CASSDSRGGGEKLFF	TGTGCCAGCAGCGACAGTAGGGGGGGAGGGGAAAAACTGTTTTTT
TRBJ2-1	-	TRBV21-1	-	CASCEDSWHNEQFF	TGTGCCAGCTGCGAGGATAGCTGGCACAATGAGCAGTTCTTC
TRBJ1-4	TRBD1	TRBV6-1	few	CASSKTGSGEKLFF	TGTGCCAGCAGTAAGACAGGGTCAGGGGAAAAACTGTTTTTT
TRBJ1-1	-	TRBV5-4	-	CASSLEQNTEAFF	TGTGCCAGCAGCTTGGAACAGAACACTGAAGCTTTCTTT
TRBJ2-3	-	TRBV2	-	CASSDGLASTDTQYF	TGTGCCAGCAGTGACGGGCTAGCTAGCACAGATACGCAGTATTTT
TRBJ1-5	-	TRBV25-1	few	CASAALNQPQHF	TGTGCCAGCGCGGCCCTTAATCAGCCCCAGCATTTT
TRBJ2-2	TRBD2	TRBV7-2	-	CASSSFPRLAGLNTGELFF	TGTGCCAGCAGCTCCTTCCCGAGACTAGCGGGGCTGAACACCGGGGAGCTGTTTTTT
TRBJ2-3	TRBD2	TRBV11-1	-	CASTSFASGNTQYF	TGTGCCAGCACCTCGTTTGCTAGCGGAAATACGCAGTATTTT
TRBJ2-1	-	TRBV7-8	-	CASSLVRDSGGDEQFF	TGTGCCAGCAGCTTAGTTCGGGACAGTGGAGGGGATGAGCAGTTCTTC